One and the same sample provided the 21 T cell receptor beta chains below, sequenced in a study of OX40 agonist ivuxolimab in advanced cancers. Data came from immunoSEQ multiplex PCR; TCRdb stores just in-frame clones and leaves some out. The sample lists about 70,000 clones, 75% to 90% occurring once. Sequencing was performed on CD4+ or CD8+ T cells sorted from blood, taken in a trial of the OX40 agonist ivuxolimab. Receptors were obtained from an adult with an advanced solid tumor such as melanoma, head and neck, liver or kidney cancer.

Concerning this clone: The same CDR3 also results from other DNA sequences found in this sample. The CDR3 bases are TGTGCCAGCAGTCAAGGGACTAGCGGGAGCTCCTACAATGAGCAGTTCTTC. It specifies CASSQGTSGSSYNEQFF. J is TRBJ2-1 and V is TRBV28, with 14 bases identical to TRBD2. The germline CDR1 and CDR2 sequences are MDHEN and SYDVKM. The V segment lost 5 bases and the J segment 0 bases; nucleotides outside the gene matches: 3. The CDR3 is 17 residues long.

The sample holds a few counts of this clone. The J gene is TRBJ1-1, the V gene TRBV5-1; 8 positions agree with TRBD1. V was clipped by 5 bases and J by 5 bases; unmatched bases: 8. The germline V gene has CDR1 SGHRS and CDR2 YFSETQ. This CDR3 has 14 residues. CDR3 sequence: CASRDRVQGTEAFF. The CDR3 DNA reads as TGCGCCAGCAGGGACAGGGTCCAAGGGACTGAAGCTTTCTTT.

V is TRBV5-1 and J is TRBJ1-2; D might be TRBD1 (6 bases). This CDR3 contains 12 residues. Germline V CDR1 and CDR2: SGHRS, YFSETQ. V was trimmed by 4 bases and J by 8 bases, leaving 12 bases between them. As DNA, the CDR3 is TGCGCCAGCAGCCCACAGGGTGAGGGCTACACCTTC. Protein sequence: CASSPQGEGYTF.

The V and J genes are TRBV12-2 and TRBJ1-6. TRBV12-2 is reported as a pseudogene. The CDR3 is 12 residues long. CDR3 DNA sequence: TGTGCAAGTCGCTTAGCGTGCGCTACCCTCCACTTT. Protein product: CASRLACATLHF.

This clone was seen only once. The V and J genes are TRBV6-5 and TRBJ1-2; 7 bases fit TRBD1. The CDR3 totals 13 residues. Germline CDR1 MNHEY, CDR2 SVGAGI. V gave up 5 bases and J gave up 8 bases; unmatched junction bases: 8. CDR3 in DNA: TGTGCCAGCAGTGGACGACAGGGAGGCGGCTACACCTTC. Translation gives CASSGRQGGGYTF.

V and J are TRBV7-2 and TRBJ1-1, with D hard to call. CDR3 length equals 14 residues. Trimming stripped 0 bases from V and 2 bases from J, with 7 bases between. Germline CDR1 is SGHTA and CDR2 is FQGNSA. CDR3 bases: TGTGCCAGCAGCTTAGCGGCAGCTAACACTGAAGCTTTCTTT. Its protein is CASSLAAANTEAFF.

V is TRBV9 and J is TRBJ1-3; 10 bases agree with TRBD1. V was pared by 8 bases and J by 2 bases, with 4 bases of the junction left unmatched. Germline-derived CDR1 and CDR2 are SGDLS and YYNGEE. CDR3 length: 14 amino acids. The CDR3 is CASRQGAAGNTIYF. CDR3 nucleotide sequence: TGTGCCAGTAGACAGGGGGCAGCTGGAAACACCATATATTTT.

This chain links TRBV19 with TRBJ2-5; tentatively, D is TRBD1 (6 bases). V lost 6 bases to trimming and J lost 0 bases, with 14 bases between them. The germline V gene has CDR1 LNHDA and CDR2 SQIVND (reference sequence). The CDR3 is 15 residues long. The CDR3 here is CASRPRGGNQETQYF. For the CDR3, the DNA is TGTGCCAGTAGGCCTCGAGGGGGAAACCAAGAGACCCAGTACTTC.

The genes are TRBV19 and TRBJ2-3; D remains unclear. Trimming stripped 2 bases from V and 2 bases from J, with 8 bases between. Germline CDR1 LNHDA, CDR2 SQIVND (reference sequence). The CDR3 consists of 14 residues. The CDR3 region is CASSINSATDTQYF. The CDR3 region has the DNA TGTGCCAGTAGTATAAATTCCGCCACAGATACGCAGTATTTT.

In DNA form, the CDR3 reads TGTGCCAGCAGCTTGGGTGGCCCTGGGAACTATGGCTACACCTTC. Its translation: CASSLGGPGNYGYTF. The J gene is TRBJ1-2, the V gene TRBV5-5; D is uncertain. The CDR3 consists of 15 residues. Germline loops: CDR1 SGHKS, CDR2 YYEKEE (reference sequence). V was cut by 0 bases and J by 2 bases, with 11 bases left in between.

The CDR3 DNA follows: TGTGCCAGCAGCTTAGTTGGGTGGCCGGGGAGCTACACCTTC. Translated, it gives CASSLVGWPGSYTF. The chain couples TRBV7-9 to TRBJ1-2; D not certain. CDR3 size: 14 residues. With 1 base removed from V and 9 bases from J, the gap between germline ends came to 15 bases. Germline loops: CDR1 SEHNR, CDR2 FQNEAQ (reference sequence). The complete variable domain, with remaining parts taken from reference TRBV7-9 and TRBJ1-2, reads DTGVSQNPRHKITKRGQNVTFRCDPISEHNRLYWYRQTLGQGPEFLTYFQNEAQLEKSRLLSDRFSAERPKGSFSTLEIQRTEQGDSAMYLCASSLVGWPGSYTFGSGTRLTVV.

The rearrangement links TRBV9 to TRBJ2-1, with 7 bases fitting TRBD1. The CDR3 covers 15 residues. Unmatched junction bases numbered 5, after V lost 1 base and J lost 4 bases. Germline CDR1 and CDR2: SGDLS and YYNGEE. CDR3 DNA: TGTGCCAGCAGCGTAAAGACAGGGCAATACAATGAGCAGTTCTTC. Its translation: CASSVKTGQYNEQFF.

The gene calls are TRBV7-9 and TRBJ2-1, with D unresolved. CDR3 length: 12 amino acids. Germline lookup yields CDR1 SEHNR and CDR2 FQNEAQ (reference sequence). Trimming removed 5 bases at V and 4 bases at J, with 6 bases between. The CDR3 DNA sequence: TGTGCCAGCAGCAGAGGATACAATGAGCAGTTCTTC. This sequence encodes CASSRGYNEQFF. Complete variable domain (other parts from reference TRBV7-9 and TRBJ2-1): DTGVSQNPRHKITKRGQNVTFRCDPISEHNRLYWYRQTLGQGPEFLTYFQNEAQLEKSRLLSDRFSAERPKGSFSTLEIQRTEQGDSAMYLCASSRGYNEQFFGPGTRLTVL.

In this sample, this clone turned up a few times. V gene TRBV19 combines with J gene TRBJ2-7; no firm D call. Germline lookup yields CDR1 LNHDA and CDR2 SQIVND (reference sequence). Trimming took off 9 bases at V and 0 bases at J, with 6 bases between the two ends. CDR3 length: 11 amino acids. CDR3 sequence reads: CASVPSYEQYF. CDR3 coding DNA: TGTGCCAGCGTCCCCTCCTACGAGCAGTACTTC.

This chain links TRBV28 with TRBJ1-1; 7 bases line up with TRBD1. Trimming at V came to 5 bases and at J to 7 bases, leaving 16 bases not matched to a gene. Germline CDR1 is MDHEN and CDR2 is SYDVKM. The CDR3 consists of 16 residues. This chain's CDR3 is CASSGGRSDRQYEAFF. CDR3 nucleotide sequence: TGTGCCAGCAGTGGAGGCCGTTCGGACAGGCAGTATGAAGCTTTCTTT.

The chain links TRBV9 to TRBJ2-2; TRBD1 matches at 8 bases. The CDR3 contains 16 residues. V lost 0 bases, J lost 4 bases, and 5 bases stayed unmatched. From germline, CDR1 is SGDLS and CDR2 YYNGEE. The CDR3 spells CASSVGGQGLTGELFF. The CDR3 region has the DNA TGTGCCAGCAGCGTAGGAGGACAGGGCCTCACCGGGGAGCTGTTTTTT.

The chain links TRBV2 to TRBJ1-3, with 7 positions matching TRBD1. The length of the CDR3 is 16 residues. V trimming: 5 bases; J trimming: 2 bases; junction bases outside the gene matches: 9. CDR1 is SNHLY and CDR2 is FYNNEI in the germline V gene. The CDR3, as DNA: TGTGCCAGCAGTCAACAGGGGACTAGTACTGGAAACACCATATATTTT. This codes for CASSQQGTSTGNTIYF. Filled out from reference TRBV2 and TRBJ1-3, the complete variable domain reads EPEVTQTPSHQVTQMGQEVILRCVPISNHLYFYWYRQILGQKVEFLVSFYNNEISEKSEIFDDQFSVERPDGSNFTLKIRSTKLEDSAMYFCASSQQGTSTGNTIYFGEGSWLTVV.

The chain uses TRBV27 and TRBJ2-3, with D uncertain. CDR1 MNHEY and CDR2 SMNVEV come from the germline V gene (reference sequence). The V end was cut by 3 bases, the J end by 0 bases, with 1 base between. This CDR3 spans 12 amino acids. CDR3 sequence: CASSFSTDTQYF. CDR3 nucleotides: TGTGCCAGCAGTTTTAGCACAGATACGCAGTATTTT.

The chain uses TRBV28 and TRBJ1-1, with D uncertain. CDR1 is MDHEN, CDR2 SYDVKM, per germline. V was cut by 7 bases and J by 4 bases, with 10 bases left in between. This CDR3 is 12 amino acids long. The CDR3 protein is CASNDWATEAFF. The CDR3 nucleotides read TGTGCCAGCAACGACTGGGCCACTGAAGCTTTCTTT.

The genes are TRBV5-6 and TRBJ2-7; D perhaps matches TRBD1 (6 bases). Germline CDR1 reads SGHDT; CDR2 reads YYEEEE. V was pared by 4 bases and J by 5 bases, with 16 bases between. The CDR3 totals 14 residues. This chain's CDR3 is CASSGFTGFHEQYF. CDR3 coding DNA: TGTGCCAGCAGCGGGTTTACAGGGTTCCACGAGCAGTACTTC.

The V call is TRBV28, the J call TRBJ2-3; TRBD2 aligns across 12 bases. This CDR3 region has 15 residues. V lost 6 bases, J lost 5 bases, and 6 bases stayed unmatched. Germline V lookup: CDR1 MDHEN, CDR2 SYDVKM. The CDR3 is CASSLSSGGGDTQYF. CDR3 coding DNA: TGTGCCAGCAGCCTATCTAGCGGGGGGGGAGATACGCAGTATTTT.